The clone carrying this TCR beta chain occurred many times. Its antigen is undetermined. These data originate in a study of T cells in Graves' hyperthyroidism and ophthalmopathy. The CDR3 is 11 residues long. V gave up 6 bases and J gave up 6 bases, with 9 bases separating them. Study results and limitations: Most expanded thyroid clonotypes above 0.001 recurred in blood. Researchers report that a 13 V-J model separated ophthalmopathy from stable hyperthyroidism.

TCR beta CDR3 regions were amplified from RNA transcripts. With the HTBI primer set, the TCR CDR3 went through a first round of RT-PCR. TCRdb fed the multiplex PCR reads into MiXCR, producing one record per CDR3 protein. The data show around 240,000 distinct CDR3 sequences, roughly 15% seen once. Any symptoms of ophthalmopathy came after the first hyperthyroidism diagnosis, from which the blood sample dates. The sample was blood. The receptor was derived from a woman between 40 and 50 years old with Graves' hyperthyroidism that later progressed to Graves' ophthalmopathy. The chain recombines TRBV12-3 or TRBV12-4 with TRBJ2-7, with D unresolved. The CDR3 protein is CASSIAFEQYF. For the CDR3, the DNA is TGTGCCAGCAGCATAGCATTCGAGCAGTACTTC.